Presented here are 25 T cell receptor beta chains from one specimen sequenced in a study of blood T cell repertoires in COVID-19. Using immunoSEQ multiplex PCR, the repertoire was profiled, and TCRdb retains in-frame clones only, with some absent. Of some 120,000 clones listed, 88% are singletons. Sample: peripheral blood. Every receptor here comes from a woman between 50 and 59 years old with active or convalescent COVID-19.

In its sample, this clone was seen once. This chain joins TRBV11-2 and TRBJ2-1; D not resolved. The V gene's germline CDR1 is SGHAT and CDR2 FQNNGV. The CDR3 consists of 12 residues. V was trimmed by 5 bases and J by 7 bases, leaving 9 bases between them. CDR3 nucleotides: TGTGCCAGCAGCGTTACGGTGAATGAGCAGTTCTTC. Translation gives CASSVTVNEQFF.

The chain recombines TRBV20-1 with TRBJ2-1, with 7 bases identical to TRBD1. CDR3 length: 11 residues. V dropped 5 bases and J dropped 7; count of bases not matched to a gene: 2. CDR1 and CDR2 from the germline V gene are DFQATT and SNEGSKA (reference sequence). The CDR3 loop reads CSAAQGNEQFF. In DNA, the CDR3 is TGCAGTGCTGCACAGGGGAATGAGCAGTTCTTC.

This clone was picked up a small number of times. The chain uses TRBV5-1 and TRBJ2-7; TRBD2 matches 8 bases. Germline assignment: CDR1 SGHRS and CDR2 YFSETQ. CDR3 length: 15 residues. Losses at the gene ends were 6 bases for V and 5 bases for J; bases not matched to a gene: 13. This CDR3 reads CASIGPRTSFHEQYF. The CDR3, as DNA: TGCGCCAGCATAGGGCCCAGGACTAGCTTCCACGAGCAGTACTTC.

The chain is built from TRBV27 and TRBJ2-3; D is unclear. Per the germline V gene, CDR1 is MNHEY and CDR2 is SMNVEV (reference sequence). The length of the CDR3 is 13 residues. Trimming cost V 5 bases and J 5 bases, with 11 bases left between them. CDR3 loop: CASSRSIVDTQYF. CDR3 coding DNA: TGTGCCAGCAGTCGGTCGATTGTAGATACGCAGTATTTT.

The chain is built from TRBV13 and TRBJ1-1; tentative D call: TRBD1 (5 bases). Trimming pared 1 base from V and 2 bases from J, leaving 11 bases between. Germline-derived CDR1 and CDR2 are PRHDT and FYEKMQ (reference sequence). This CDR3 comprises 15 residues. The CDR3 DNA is TGTGCCAGCAGCTTAGTTGGGGCAGGTAACACTGAAGCTTTCTTT. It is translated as CASSLVGAGNTEAFF. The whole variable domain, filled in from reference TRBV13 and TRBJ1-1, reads AAGVIQSPRHLIKEKRETATLKCYPIPRHDTVYWYQQGPGQDPQFLISFYEKMQSDKGSIPDRFSAQQFSDYHSELNMSSLELGDSALYFCASSLVGAGNTEAFFGQGTRLTVV.

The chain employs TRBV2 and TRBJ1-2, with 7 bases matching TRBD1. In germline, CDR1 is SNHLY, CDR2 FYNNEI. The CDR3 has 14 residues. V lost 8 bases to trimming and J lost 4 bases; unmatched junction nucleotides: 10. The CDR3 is CASLSTGDIYGYTF. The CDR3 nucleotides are TGTGCCAGCCTGAGTACAGGGGATATCTATGGCTACACCTTC.

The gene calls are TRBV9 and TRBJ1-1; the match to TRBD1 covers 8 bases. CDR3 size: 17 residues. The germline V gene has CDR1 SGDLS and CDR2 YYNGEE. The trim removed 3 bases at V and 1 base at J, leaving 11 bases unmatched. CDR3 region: CASSGSPRGLRNTEAFF. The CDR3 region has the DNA TGTGCCAGCAGCGGATCCCCCAGGGGGCTAAGGAACACTGAAGCTTTCTTT.

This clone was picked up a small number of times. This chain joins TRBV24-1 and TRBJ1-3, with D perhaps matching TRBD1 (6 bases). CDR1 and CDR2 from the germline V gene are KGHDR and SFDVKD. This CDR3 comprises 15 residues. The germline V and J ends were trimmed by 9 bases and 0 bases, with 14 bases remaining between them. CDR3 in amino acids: CATSTGLSSGNTIYF. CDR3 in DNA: TGTGCCACCTCGACAGGCCTTAGCTCTGGAAACACCATATATTTT.

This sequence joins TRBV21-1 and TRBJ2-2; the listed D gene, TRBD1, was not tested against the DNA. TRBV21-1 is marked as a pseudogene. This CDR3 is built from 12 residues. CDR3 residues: CASSTDTGELFF. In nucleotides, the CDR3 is TGTGCCAGCAGCACAGACACCGGGGAGCTGTTTTTT.

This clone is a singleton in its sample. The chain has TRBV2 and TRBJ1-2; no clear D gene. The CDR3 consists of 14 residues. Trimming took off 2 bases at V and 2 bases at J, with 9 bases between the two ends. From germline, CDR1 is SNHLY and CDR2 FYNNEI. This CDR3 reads CASSESQRNYGYTF. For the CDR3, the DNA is TGTGCCAGCAGTGAATCTCAGCGAAACTATGGCTACACCTTC.

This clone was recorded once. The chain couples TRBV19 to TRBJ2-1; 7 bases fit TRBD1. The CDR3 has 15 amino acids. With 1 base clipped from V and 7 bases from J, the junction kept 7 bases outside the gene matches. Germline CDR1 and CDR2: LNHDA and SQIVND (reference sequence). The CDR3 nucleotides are TGTGCCAGTAGTATAGGGGACAGTGTGGCTAATGAGCAGTTCTTC. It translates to CASSIGDSVANEQFF.

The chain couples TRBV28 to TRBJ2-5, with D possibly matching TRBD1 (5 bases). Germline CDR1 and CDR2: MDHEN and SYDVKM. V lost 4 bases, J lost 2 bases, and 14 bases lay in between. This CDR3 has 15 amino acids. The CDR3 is CASSSKLDSQETQYF. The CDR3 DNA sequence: TGTGCCAGCAGTTCCAAGCTCGACAGTCAAGAGACCCAGTACTTC.

The CDR3 spells CATSRDRGFEQYF. DNA for the CDR3: TGTGCCACCAGCAGAGATCGCGGGTTCGAGCAGTACTTC. The chain links TRBV15 to TRBJ2-7; D might be TRBD2 (5 bases). V was cut by 0 bases and J by 6 bases, with 9 bases left in between. Germline CDR1 LNHNV, CDR2 YYDKDF (reference sequence). CDR3 length: 13 amino acids.

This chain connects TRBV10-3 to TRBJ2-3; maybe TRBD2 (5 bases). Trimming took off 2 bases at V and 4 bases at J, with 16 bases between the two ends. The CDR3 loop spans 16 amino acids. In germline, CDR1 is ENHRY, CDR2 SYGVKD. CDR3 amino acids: CAISEHQGSGADTQYF. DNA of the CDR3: TGTGCCATCAGTGAGCATCAAGGGAGTGGTGCAGATACGCAGTATTTT.

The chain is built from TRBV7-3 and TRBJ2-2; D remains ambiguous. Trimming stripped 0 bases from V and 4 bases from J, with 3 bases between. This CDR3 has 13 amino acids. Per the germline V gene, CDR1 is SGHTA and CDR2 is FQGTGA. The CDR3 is CASSLTLTGELFF. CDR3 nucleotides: TGTGCCAGCAGCTTAACTCTCACCGGGGAGCTGTTTTTT.

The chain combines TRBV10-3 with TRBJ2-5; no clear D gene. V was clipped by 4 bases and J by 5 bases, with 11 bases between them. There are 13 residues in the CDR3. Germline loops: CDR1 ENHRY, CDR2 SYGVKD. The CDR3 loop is CAISVSRRETQYF. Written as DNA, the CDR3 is TGTGCCATCAGTGTGTCGCGTCGTGAGACCCAGTACTTC.

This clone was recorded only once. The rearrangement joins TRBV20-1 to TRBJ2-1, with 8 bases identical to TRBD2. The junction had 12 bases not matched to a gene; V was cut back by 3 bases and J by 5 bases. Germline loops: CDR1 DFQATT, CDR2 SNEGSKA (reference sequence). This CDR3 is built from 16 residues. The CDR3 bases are TGCAGTGCTAGTTTCTTACAGCTAGCGGGCCACAATGAGCAGTTCTTC. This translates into CSASFLQLAGHNEQFF.

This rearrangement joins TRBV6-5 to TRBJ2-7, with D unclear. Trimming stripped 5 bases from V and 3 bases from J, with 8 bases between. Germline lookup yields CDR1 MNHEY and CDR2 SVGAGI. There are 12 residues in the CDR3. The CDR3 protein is CASSLSFYEQYF. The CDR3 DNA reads TGTGCCAGCAGTCTAAGTTTCTACGAGCAGTACTTC.

Here the CDR3 reads CASSGGGTSITDTQYF. CDR3 DNA sequence: TGTGCCAGCAGTGGAGGTGGGACTTCGATCACAGATACGCAGTATTTT. V usage is TRBV6-1 and J usage is TRBJ2-3; D might be TRBD2 (6 bases). CDR1 MNHNS and CDR2 SASEGT come from the germline V gene. The CDR3 extends over 16 amino acids. V lost 4 bases and J 2 bases, leaving 16 bases between the germline ends.

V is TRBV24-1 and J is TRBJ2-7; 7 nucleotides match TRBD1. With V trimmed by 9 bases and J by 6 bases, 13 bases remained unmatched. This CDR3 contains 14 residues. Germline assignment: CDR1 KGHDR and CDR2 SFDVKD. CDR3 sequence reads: CATGRQGCLGEQYF. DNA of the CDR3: TGTGCCACCGGGCGACAGGGTTGTTTAGGCGAGCAGTACTTC.

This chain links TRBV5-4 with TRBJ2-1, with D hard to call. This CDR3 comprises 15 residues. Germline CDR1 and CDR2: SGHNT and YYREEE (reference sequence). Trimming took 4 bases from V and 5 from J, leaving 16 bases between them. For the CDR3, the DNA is TGTGCCAGCAGCAGTAGCCCTCTAAGGAACAATGAGCAGTTCTTC. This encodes CASSSSPLRNNEQFF.

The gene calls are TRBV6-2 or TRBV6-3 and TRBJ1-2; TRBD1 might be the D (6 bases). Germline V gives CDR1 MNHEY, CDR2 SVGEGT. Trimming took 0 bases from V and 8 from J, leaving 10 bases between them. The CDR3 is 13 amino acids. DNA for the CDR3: TGTGCCAGCAGTTACTCGGGGGGGCCCGGCTACACCTTC. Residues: CASSYSGGPGYTF.

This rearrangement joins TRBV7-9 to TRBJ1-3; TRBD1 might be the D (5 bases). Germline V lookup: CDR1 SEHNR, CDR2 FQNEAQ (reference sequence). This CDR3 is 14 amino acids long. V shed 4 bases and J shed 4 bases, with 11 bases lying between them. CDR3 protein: CASSYGQGGNTIYF. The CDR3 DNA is TGTGCCAGCAGCTACGGGCAGGGAGGAAACACCATATATTTT.

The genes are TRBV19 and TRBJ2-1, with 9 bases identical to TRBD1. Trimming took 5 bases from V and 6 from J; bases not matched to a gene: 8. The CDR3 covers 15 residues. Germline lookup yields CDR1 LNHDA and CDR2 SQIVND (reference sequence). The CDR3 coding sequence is TGTGCCAGTAGTGCCCGACAGGGGGGTTCCAATGAGCAGTTCTTC. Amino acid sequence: CASSARQGGSNEQFF.

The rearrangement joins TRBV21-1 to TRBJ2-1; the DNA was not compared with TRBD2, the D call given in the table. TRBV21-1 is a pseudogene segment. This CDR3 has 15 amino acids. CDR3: CASSPLAGSYNEQFF. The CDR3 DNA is TGTGCCAGCAGCCCTCTAGCGGGATCCTACAATGAGCAGTTCTTC.